A selection of T cell receptor beta chains follows, all from one sample in a study of shared clonotypes between healthy human individuals. TCRdb's copy holds only in-frame clones and misses some; the assay was immunoSEQ multiplex PCR. In the table there are under 850,000 clones, about 92% of which are singletons. Source material: naive CD8+ T cells sorted from blood. The receptors stem from a man aged 25-40 years in good health. The CDR3 runs from the conserved cysteine through the conserved F or W. A D gene is named only where the DNA matches it firmly. Not every row has a clone size; where given, it reads once, few, many or a size class.

cdr3_length: 14; clone_size: once; d_call: .; v_call: TRBV10-3; j_call: TRBJ2-1; cdr3_aa: CAISEPGQYNEQFF; cdr3_nt: TGTGCCATCAGTGAGCCCGGACAGTACAATGAGCAGTTCTTC
cdr3_length: 15; clone_size: .; d_call: .; v_call: TRBV15; j_call: TRBJ2-3; cdr3_aa: CATSEEGKRTDTQYF; cdr3_nt: TGTGCCACAAGCGAGGAGGGAAAACGCACAGATACGCAGTATTTT
cdr3_length: 14; clone_size: .; d_call: .; v_call: TRBV25-1; j_call: TRBJ2-1; cdr3_aa: CASSDLTSPGEQFF; cdr3_nt: TGTGCCAGCAGTGACCTGACTAGTCCTGGGGAGCAGTTCTTC
cdr3_length: 15; clone_size: .; d_call: .; v_call: TRBV7-2; j_call: TRBJ2-7; cdr3_aa: CASSPIPGGAYEQYF; cdr3_nt: TGTGCCAGCAGCCCTATACCAGGGGGGGCCTACGAGCAGTACTTC
cdr3_length: 13; clone_size: .; d_call: .; v_call: TRBV4-1; j_call: TRBJ2-1; cdr3_aa: CASSQEGRLEQFF; cdr3_nt: TGCGCCAGCAGCCAAGAGGGACGGCTTGAGCAGTTCTTC
cdr3_length: 14; clone_size: .; d_call: TRBD2; v_call: TRBV19; j_call: TRBJ2-7; cdr3_aa: CASSIPGTSNEQYF; cdr3_nt: TGTGCCAGTAGTATACCCGGGACTAGCAACGAGCAGTACTTC
cdr3_length: 15; clone_size: few; d_call: .; v_call: TRBV2; j_call: TRBJ1-5; cdr3_aa: CASRTGTDSNQPQHF; cdr3_nt: TGTGCCAGCAGAACAGGGACGGATAGCAATCAGCCCCAGCATTTT
cdr3_length: 14; clone_size: .; d_call: TRBD2; v_call: TRBV7-9; j_call: TRBJ2-1; cdr3_aa: CASSLGGRAGEQFF; cdr3_nt: TGTGCCAGCAGCTTAGGCGGGAGGGCTGGTGAGCAGTTCTTC
cdr3_length: 13; clone_size: .; d_call: .; v_call: TRBV13; j_call: TRBJ1-3; cdr3_aa: CASSLGQTSSIYF; cdr3_nt: TGTGCCAGCAGCTTAGGACAGACCTCCTCCATATATTTT
cdr3_length: 17; clone_size: .; d_call: .; v_call: TRBV5-5; j_call: TRBJ1-5; cdr3_aa: CASSLDRRSHSNQPQHF; cdr3_nt: TGTGCCAGCAGCTTGGATCGGCGAAGTCATAGCAATCAGCCCCAGCATTTT
cdr3_length: 11; clone_size: .; d_call: .; v_call: TRBV29-1; j_call: TRBJ1-2; cdr3_aa: CSVYYREGYTF; cdr3_nt: TGCAGCGTTTACTACAGGGAGGGCTACACCTTC
cdr3_length: 16; clone_size: .; d_call: TRBD2; v_call: TRBV7-9; j_call: TRBJ2-7; cdr3_aa: CASSPRLAGLHYEQYF; cdr3_nt: TGTGCCAGCAGCCCCCGACTAGCGGGTCTCCACTACGAGCAGTACTTC
cdr3_length: 12; clone_size: .; d_call: .; v_call: TRBV19; j_call: TRBJ2-1; cdr3_aa: CASSTGFNEQFF; cdr3_nt: TGTGCCAGTAGTACAGGGTTCAATGAGCAGTTCTTC
cdr3_length: 13; clone_size: .; d_call: TRBD1; v_call: TRBV29-1; j_call: TRBJ1-2; cdr3_aa: CSGITGGDYGYTF; cdr3_nt: TGCAGCGGTATTACAGGGGGCGACTATGGCTACACCTTC
cdr3_length: 14; clone_size: .; d_call: .; v_call: TRBV6-1; j_call: TRBJ1-1; cdr3_aa: CASNRQDLNTEAFF; cdr3_nt: TGTGCCAGCAATCGACAGGACTTGAACACTGAAGCTTTCTTT